Following are 4 T cell receptor beta chains from one sample sequenced in a study of cytomegalovirus exposure and HLA in healthy donors. This PCR relied on a set of 60 Vbeta primers and 13 Jbeta primers. Method: immunoSEQ multiplex PCR; TCRdb's copy keeps in-frame clones and lacks some. This repertoire shows some 100,000 clones, around 83% found once; its top ten account for about 3.7%. Sequencing input: PBMCs. Receptor source: a man aged 25 to 40 in good health and CMV-seronegative.

The chain carries TRBV6-6 and TRBJ2-3; 7 nucleotides align to TRBD1. J gave up 0 bases and V 6 bases, and 6 bases lay outside the gene matches. The CDR3 is 15 amino acids. Germline V gene data show CDR1 as MNHNY and CDR2 as SVGAGI (reference sequence). This CDR3 is CASRDTGVSTDTQYF. The CDR3 DNA follows: TGTGCCAGCAGGGACACAGGGGTTAGCACAGATACGCAGTATTTT.

V is TRBV7-2 and J is TRBJ2-7, with D possibly TRBD2 on 5 matching bases. V shed 1 base and J shed 1 base, with 8 bases lying between them. The CDR3 contains 14 residues. Germline V gene lookup returns CDR1 SGHTA and CDR2 FQGNSA. The CDR3 loop reads CASSLGAVSYEQYF. The CDR3 DNA follows: TGTGCCAGCAGCTTAGGAGCGGTTTCCTACGAGCAGTACTTC.

The chain recombines TRBV2 with TRBJ2-3, with TRBD1 matching 8 bases. With 4 bases clipped from V and 4 bases from J, the junction kept 10 bases outside the gene matches. This CDR3 region has 16 residues. Germline assignment: CDR1 SNHLY and CDR2 FYNNEI. The CDR3 region is CASSAMAGGFSDTQYF. For the CDR3, the DNA is TGTGCCAGCAGTGCGATGGCAGGGGGCTTTTCAGATACGCAGTATTTT. The whole variable domain, filled in from reference TRBV2 and TRBJ2-3, reads EPEVTQTPSHQVTQMGQEVILRCVPISNHLYFYWYRQILGQKVEFLVSFYNNEISEKSEIFDDQFSVERPDGSNFTLKIRSTKLEDSAMYFCASSAMAGGFSDTQYFGPGTRLTVL.

The chain combines TRBV7-9 with TRBJ2-2; D is unresolved. Germline CDR1 and CDR2: SEHNR and FQNEAQ (reference sequence). The CDR3 contains 16 residues. Trimming left V 1 base short and J 5 bases short, with 14 bases between. CDR3 sequence reads: CASSLVSSFRTGELFF. The CDR3, as DNA: TGTGCCAGCAGCTTAGTGAGTAGCTTTCGAACCGGGGAGCTGTTTTTT.